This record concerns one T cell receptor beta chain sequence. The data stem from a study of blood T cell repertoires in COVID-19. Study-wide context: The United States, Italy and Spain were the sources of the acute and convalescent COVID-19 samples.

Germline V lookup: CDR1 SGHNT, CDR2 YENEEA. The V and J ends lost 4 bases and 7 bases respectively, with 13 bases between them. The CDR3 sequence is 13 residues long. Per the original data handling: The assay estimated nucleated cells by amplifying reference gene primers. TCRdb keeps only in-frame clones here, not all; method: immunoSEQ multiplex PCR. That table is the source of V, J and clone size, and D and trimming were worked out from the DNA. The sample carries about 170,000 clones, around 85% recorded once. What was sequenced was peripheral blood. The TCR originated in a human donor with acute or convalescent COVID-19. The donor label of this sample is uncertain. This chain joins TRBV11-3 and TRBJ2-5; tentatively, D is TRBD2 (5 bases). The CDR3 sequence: CASSYRPRGTQYF. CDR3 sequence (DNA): TGTGCCAGCAGCTACCGCCCACGGGGGACCCAGTACTTC.